Shown below are 10 T cell receptor beta chains from a single sample sequenced in a study of graft-versus-host responses after intestinal transplantation. Antigen specificity for these receptors is unknown. Profiling relied on immunoSEQ multiplex PCR, and the TCRdb table lists in-frame clones only, not all of them. Here the sample spans about 120,000 clones, 90% to 95% being singletons. The sample here was unstimulated CD4+ T cells sorted from spleen or lymph node cells, taken before intestinal transplant. Receptors originate from a human donor who received an intestinal transplant.

The sample holds a few counts of this clone. The gene calls are TRBV6-1 and TRBJ2-7; D remains unclear. The CDR3 spans 10 residues. V was cut by 6 bases and J by 4 bases, with 4 bases left in between. Germline CDR1 reads MNHNS; CDR2 reads SASEGT. CDR3 in DNA: TGTGCCAGCAGCCGTTACGAGCAGTACTTC. It yields the protein CASSRYEQYF.

The rearrangement uses TRBV2 and TRBJ2-1; 11 bases are a match to TRBD2. After removal of 7 bases from V and 8 bases from J, the junction contained 10 bases not matched to a gene. The CDR3 covers 15 residues. Germline V lookup: CDR1 SNHLY, CDR2 FYNNEI. For the CDR3, the DNA is TGTGCCAGCACCGCCCGGACTAGCGGGTTGGATGAGCAGTTCTTC. The encoded protein is CASTARTSGLDEQFF.

The chain uses TRBV7-3 and TRBJ1-2, with 7 bases fitting TRBD1. J gave up 3 bases and V 5 bases, and 6 bases lay outside the gene matches. This CDR3 is built from 14 residues. CDR1 is SGHTA, CDR2 FQGTGA, per germline. CDR3 sequence reads: CASSPADRDYGYTF. The CDR3 DNA follows: TGTGCCAGCAGCCCCGCCGACAGGGACTATGGCTACACCTTC. Complete variable domain (other parts from reference TRBV7-3 and TRBJ1-2): GAGVSQTPSNKVTEKGKYVELRCDPISGHTALYWYRQSLGQGPEFLIYFQGTGAADDSGLPNDRFFAVRPEGSVSTLKIQRTERGDSAVYLCASSPADRDYGYTFGSGTRLTVV.

In its sample, this clone was seen a few times. The chain links TRBV28 to TRBJ1-2; D is unresolved. CDR1 MDHEN and CDR2 SYDVKM come from the germline V gene. V lost 5 bases and J lost 4, with 14 bases in between. This CDR3 has 14 amino acids. The CDR3 DNA follows: TGTGCCAGCAGTCTATCGTTAGGATCCTATGGCTACACCTTC. It yields the protein CASSLSLGSYGYTF.

The chain carries TRBV7-3 and TRBJ2-3, with 8 positions matching TRBD2. There are 13 residues in the CDR3. Trimming removed 3 bases from V and 4 bases from J; junction bases left unmatched: 0. The germline CDR1 and CDR2 sequences are SGHTA and FQGTGA. The CDR3: CASSFSGADTQYF. CDR3 bases: TGTGCCAGCAGCTTTAGCGGGGCAGATACGCAGTATTTT.

The J gene is TRBJ2-7, the V gene TRBV5-1; a possible D gene is TRBD2 (6 bases). V was clipped by 1 base and J by 1 base, with 15 bases between them. Germline CDR1 reads SGHRS; CDR2 reads YFSETQ. This CDR3 region has 16 residues. The CDR3 DNA reads as TGCGCCAGCAGCTTGTGGGTTGGCGGGGTGTCCTACGAGCAGTACTTC. Translated: CASSLWVGGVSYEQYF.

The J gene is TRBJ2-7, the V gene TRBV7-9, with D possibly matching TRBD2 (6 bases). V shed 1 base and J shed 6 bases, with 16 bases lying between them. The CDR3 loop spans 15 amino acids. Germline V lookup: CDR1 SEHNR, CDR2 FQNEAQ (reference sequence). The CDR3 loop is CASSLVGRGAFEQYF. In DNA, the CDR3 is TGTGCCAGCAGCTTAGTTGGGCGGGGAGCCTTCGAGCAGTACTTC.

The CDR3 loop is CASSMGTGGEKLFF. The CDR3 DNA sequence: TGTGCCAGTAGTATGGGGACAGGAGGCGAAAAACTGTTTTTT. The chain joins TRBV19 to TRBJ1-4; 8 nucleotides agree with TRBD1. Germline trimming cut 3 bases from V and 8 bases from J; bases unmatched to any gene: 5. This CDR3 region has 14 residues. The V gene's germline CDR1 is LNHDA and CDR2 SQIVND (reference sequence).

The chain is built from TRBV11-3 and TRBJ2-3, with 13 bases aligning to TRBD2. The CDR3 consists of 16 residues. With 6 bases clipped from V and 2 bases from J, the junction kept 5 bases outside the gene matches. The germline gives CDR1 SGHNT, CDR2 YENEEA. The CDR3 DNA reads TGTGCCAGCAGTACCGGACTAGCGGGAGCCACAGATACGCAGTATTTT. Its translation is CASSTGLAGATDTQYF.

This chain uses TRBV5-6 with TRBJ1-4; D possibly corresponds to TRBD1 (5 bases). The CDR3 is 17 residues long. Germline CDR1 and CDR2: SGHDT and YYEEEE. V dropped 1 base and J dropped 5 bases, with 18 bases sitting between them. The chain's CDR3 is CASSLHRRRARNEKLFF. CDR3 sequence (DNA): TGTGCCAGCAGCTTGCACAGGCGGCGGGCACGGAATGAAAAACTGTTTTTT.